Detailed here is one T cell receptor beta chain. This CDR3 spans 16 amino acids. V lost 3 bases and J lost 5, with 19 bases in between. CDR1 is MDHEN and CDR2 is SYDVKM in the germline V gene. The data were obtained in a study of OX40 agonist ivuxolimab in advanced cancers. Looking at the study overall: The study gave patients intravenous ivuxolimab at 0.01 to 10 mg/kg every 2 weeks.

Anyone with autoimmune disease history or systemic immunosuppression was excluded. Sequenced by immunoSEQ multiplex PCR; TCRdb stores in-frame clones only, minus some. The table records 75,000 to 95,000 clones, more than 70% of them present only once. The rearrangement joins TRBV28 to TRBJ1-1; a possible D gene is TRBD1 (5 bases). The sequence was collected from an adult with an advanced solid tumor such as melanoma, head and neck, liver or kidney cancer. The sequencing used CD4+ or CD8+ T cells sorted from blood, collected in a trial of the OX40 agonist ivuxolimab. The CDR3 reads CASSFGGRSVGTEAFF. The CDR3 coding sequence is TGTGCCAGCAGTTTCGGGGGGAGGAGCGTGGGGACTGAAGCTTTCTTT.